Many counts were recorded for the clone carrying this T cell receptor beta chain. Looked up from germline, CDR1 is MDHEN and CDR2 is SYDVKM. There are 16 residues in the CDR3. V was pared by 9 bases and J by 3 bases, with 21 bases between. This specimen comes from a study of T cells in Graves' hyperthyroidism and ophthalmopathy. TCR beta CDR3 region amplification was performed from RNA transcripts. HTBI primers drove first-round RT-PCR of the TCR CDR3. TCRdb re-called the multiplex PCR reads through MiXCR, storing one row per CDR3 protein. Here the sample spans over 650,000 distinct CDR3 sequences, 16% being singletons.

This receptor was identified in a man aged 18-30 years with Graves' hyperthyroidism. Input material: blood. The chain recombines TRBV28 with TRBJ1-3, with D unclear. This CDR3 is CASTLEVAAYGNTIYF. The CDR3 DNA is TGTGCCAGTACCCTCGAGGTTGCGGCTTATGGAAACACCATATATTTT. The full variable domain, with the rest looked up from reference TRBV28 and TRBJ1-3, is DVKVTQSSRYLVKRTGEKVFLECVQDMDHENMFWYRQDPGLGLRLIYFSYDVKMKEKGDIPEGYSVSREKKERFSLILESASTNQTSMYLCASTLEVAAYGNTIYFGEGSWLTVV.